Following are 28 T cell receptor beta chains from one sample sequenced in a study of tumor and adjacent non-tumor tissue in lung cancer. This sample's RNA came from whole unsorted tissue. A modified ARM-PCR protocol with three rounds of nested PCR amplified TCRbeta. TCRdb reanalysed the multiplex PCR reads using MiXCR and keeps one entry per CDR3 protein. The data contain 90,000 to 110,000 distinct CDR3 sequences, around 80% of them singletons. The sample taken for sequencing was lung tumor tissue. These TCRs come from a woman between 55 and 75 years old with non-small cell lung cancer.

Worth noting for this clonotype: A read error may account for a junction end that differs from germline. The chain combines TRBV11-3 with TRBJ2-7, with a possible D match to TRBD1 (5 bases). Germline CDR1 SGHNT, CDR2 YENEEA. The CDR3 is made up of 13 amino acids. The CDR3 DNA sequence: TGTGCCAAGAAACAGGTCGGCTCCTACGAGCATTACTTC. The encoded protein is CAKKQVGSYEHYF.

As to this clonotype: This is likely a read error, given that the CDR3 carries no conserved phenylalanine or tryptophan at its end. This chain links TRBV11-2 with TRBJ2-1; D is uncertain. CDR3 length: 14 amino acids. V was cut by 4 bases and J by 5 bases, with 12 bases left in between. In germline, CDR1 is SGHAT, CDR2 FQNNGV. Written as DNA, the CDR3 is TGTGCCAGCAGCTCAAACTGTCGGAACAATGAGCAGTTCTTA. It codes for CASSSNCRNNEQFL.

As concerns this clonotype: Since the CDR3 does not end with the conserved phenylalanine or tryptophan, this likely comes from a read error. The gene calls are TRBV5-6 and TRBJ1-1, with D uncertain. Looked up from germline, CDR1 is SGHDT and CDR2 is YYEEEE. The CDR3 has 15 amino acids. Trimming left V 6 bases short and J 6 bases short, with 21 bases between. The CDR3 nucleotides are TGTGCCAGCACGCTCACGAGGAGGGAGTTATCTGAAGCTTTCGTT. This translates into CASTLTRRELSEAFV.

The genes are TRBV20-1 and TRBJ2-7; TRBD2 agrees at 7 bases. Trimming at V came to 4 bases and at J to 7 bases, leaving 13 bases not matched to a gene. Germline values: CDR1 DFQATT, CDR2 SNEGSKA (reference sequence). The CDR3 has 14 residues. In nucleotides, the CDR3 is TGCAGTGCTATACTAGCGTGGCGTCTGGGTGAGCAGTACTTC. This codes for CSAILAWRLGEQYF.

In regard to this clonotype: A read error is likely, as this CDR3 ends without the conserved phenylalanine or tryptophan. Here the CDR3 reads CSARDISGGAYNEQFS. The CDR3 DNA is TGCAGTGCTAGAGATATCTCCGGGGGGGCCTACAATGAGCAGTTCTCC. The chain is built from TRBV20-1 and TRBJ2-1, with 8 bases aligning to TRBD2. The length of the CDR3 is 16 residues. Germline CDR1 DFQATT, CDR2 SNEGSKA (reference sequence). V lost 0 bases to trimming and J lost 2 bases; unmatched junction nucleotides: 6.

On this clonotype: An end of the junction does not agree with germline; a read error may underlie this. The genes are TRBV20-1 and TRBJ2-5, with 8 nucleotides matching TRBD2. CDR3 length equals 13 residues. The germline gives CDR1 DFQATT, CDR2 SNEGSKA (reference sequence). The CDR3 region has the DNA TGCAGTGCTTTAACTAGCGGCCAAGTGACCCAGTGCTTC. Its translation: CSALTSGQVTQCF.

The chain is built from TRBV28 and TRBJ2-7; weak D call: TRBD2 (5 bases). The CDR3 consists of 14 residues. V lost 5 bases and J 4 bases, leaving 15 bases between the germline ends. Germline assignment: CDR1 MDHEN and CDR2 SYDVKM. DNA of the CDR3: TGTGCCAGCAGTCGCCGGGGAGACCAATACGAGCAGTACTTC. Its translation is CASSRRGDQYEQYF.

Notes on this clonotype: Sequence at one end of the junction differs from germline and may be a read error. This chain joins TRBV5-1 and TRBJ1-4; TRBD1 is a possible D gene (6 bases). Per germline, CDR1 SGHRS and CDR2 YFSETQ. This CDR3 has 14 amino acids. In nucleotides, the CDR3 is TGCGCCAACAGCTCGGGACACAGTAATGAAAAACTGTTTTTT. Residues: CANSSGHSNEKLFF. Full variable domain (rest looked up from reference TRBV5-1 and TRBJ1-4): KAGVTQTPRYLIKTRGQQVTLSCSPISGHRSVSWYQQTPGQGLQFLFEYFSETQRNKGNFPGRFSGRQFSNSRSEMNVSTLELGDSALYLCANSSGHSNEKLFFGSGTQLSVL.

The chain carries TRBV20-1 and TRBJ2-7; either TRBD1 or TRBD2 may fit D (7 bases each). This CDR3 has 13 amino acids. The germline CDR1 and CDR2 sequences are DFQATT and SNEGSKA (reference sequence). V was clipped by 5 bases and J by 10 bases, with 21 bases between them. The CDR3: CSAATGEGTEQYF. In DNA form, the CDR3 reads TGCAGTGCTGCTACAGGGGAGGGGACCGAACAGTACTTC.

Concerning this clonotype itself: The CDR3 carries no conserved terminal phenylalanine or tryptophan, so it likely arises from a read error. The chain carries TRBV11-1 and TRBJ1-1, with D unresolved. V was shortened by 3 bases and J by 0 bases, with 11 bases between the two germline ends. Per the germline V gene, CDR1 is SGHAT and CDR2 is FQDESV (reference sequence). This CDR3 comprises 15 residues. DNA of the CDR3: TGTGCCAGCAGCTTGGTGAGACACCTGAACACTGAAGCTTTCTAT. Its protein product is CASSLVRHLNTEAFY.

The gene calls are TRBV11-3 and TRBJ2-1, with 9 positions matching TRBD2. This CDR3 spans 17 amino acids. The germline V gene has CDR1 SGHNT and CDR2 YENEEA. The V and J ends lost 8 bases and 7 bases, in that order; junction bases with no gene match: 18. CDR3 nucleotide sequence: TGTGCCAGCGGTTTAGAGTTGATTAGCGGGAGCCAAAATGAGCAGTTCTTC. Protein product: CASGLELISGSQNEQFF.

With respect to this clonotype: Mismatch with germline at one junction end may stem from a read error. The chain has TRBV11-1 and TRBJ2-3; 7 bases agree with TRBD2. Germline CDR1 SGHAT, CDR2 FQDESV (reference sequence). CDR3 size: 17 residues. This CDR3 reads CTSSSPLGGGSTDTQYF. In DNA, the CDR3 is TGTACCAGTAGCTCCCCCCTGGGGGGGGGAAGCACAGATACGCAGTATTTT.

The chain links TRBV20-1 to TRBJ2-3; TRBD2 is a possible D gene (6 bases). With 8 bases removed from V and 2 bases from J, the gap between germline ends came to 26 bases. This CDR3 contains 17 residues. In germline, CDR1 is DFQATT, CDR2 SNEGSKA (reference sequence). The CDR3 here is CSTNPSGWAGDTDTQYF. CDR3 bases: TGCAGTACTAACCCCAGCGGGTGGGCCGGGGACACAGATACGCAGTATTTT.

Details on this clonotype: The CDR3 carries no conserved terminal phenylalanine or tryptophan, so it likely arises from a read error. The CDR3 nucleotides are TGCGCCAGCAGCCAAGCCGAGGGGAGAGGACGTGAAGCTTTCCTT. Its translation: CASSQAEGRGREAFL. The V gene is TRBV4-3, the J gene TRBJ1-1; weak D call: TRBD1 (5 bases). V lost 1 base and J 7 bases, leaving 16 bases between the germline ends. The germline CDR1 and CDR2 sequences are LGHNA and YSLEER. CDR3 size: 15 residues.

The CDR3 loop is CSVENRDGPYEQYF. The CDR3 DNA follows: TGCAGCGTTGAGAACCGGGACGGACCCTACGAGCAGTACTTC. The J gene is TRBJ2-7, the V gene TRBV29-1; D is tentatively TRBD1 or TRBD2 (5 bases each). This CDR3 has 14 residues. The germline gives CDR1 SQVTM, CDR2 ANQGSEA. Trimming removed 3 bases at V and 2 bases at J, with 14 bases between.

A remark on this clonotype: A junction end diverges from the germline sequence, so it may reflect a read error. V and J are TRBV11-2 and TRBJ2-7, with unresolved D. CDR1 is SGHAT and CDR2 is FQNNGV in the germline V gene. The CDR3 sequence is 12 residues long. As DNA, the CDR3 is TGTGCCAGCAGCGCCCACAGATACGAGCACTACTTC. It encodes CASSAHRYEHYF.

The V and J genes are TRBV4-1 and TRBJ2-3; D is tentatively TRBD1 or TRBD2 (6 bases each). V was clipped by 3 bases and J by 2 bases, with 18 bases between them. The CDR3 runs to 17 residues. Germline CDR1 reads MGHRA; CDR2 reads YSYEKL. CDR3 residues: CASSQRRTGASTDTQYF. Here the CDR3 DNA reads TGCGCCAGCAGCCAGAGACGAACGGGGGCCTCCACAGATACGCAGTATTTT.

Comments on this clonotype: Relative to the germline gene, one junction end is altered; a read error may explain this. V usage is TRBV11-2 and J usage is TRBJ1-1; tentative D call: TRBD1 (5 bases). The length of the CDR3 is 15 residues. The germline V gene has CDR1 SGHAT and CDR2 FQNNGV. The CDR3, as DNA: TGTGCTAGCAGCCCCGGGGGGGGGGGTAACACTAAAGCTTTCTTT. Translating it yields CASSPGGGGNTKAFF.

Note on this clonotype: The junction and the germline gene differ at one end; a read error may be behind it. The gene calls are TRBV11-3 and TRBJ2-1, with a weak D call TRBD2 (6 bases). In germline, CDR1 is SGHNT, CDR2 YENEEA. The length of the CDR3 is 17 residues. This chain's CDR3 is CASSLELTSESHSEQFF. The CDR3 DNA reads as TGTGCCAGTAGCTTAGAGTTGACTAGTGAGAGCCACAGTGAGCAGTTCTTC.

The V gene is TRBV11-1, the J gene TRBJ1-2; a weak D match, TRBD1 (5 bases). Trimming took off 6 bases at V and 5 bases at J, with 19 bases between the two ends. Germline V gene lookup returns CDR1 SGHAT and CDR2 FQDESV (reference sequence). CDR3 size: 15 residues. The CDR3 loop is CASSTGHEVGYGYTF. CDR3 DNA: TGTGCCAGCAGTACCGGACATGAGGTAGGGTATGGCTACACCTTC.

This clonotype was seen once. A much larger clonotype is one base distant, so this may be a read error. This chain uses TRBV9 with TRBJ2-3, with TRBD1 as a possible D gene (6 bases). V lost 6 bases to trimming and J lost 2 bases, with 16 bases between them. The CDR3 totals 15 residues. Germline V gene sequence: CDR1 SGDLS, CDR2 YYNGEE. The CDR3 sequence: CASILGQPYTDTQYF. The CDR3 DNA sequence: TGTGCCAGCATCCTAGGACAGCCTTACACAGATACGCAGTATTTT.

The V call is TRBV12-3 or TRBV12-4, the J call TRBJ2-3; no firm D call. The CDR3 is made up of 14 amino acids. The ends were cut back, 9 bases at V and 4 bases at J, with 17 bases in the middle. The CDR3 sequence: CASTLGEPSDTQYF. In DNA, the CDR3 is TGTGCCAGTACCTTAGGTGAGCCATCAGATACGCAGTATTTT.

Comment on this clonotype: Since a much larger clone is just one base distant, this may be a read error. In DNA, the CDR3 is TGTGCCAGCAGTCCGTGTACAGGGGGCTTGAATACGCAGTATTTT. This codes for CASSPCTGGLNTQYF. The rearrangement joins TRBV12-3 or TRBV12-4 to TRBJ2-3; 9 nucleotides line up with TRBD1. The CDR3 has 15 amino acids. Trimming cost V 5 bases and J 7 bases; bases outside gene matches: 10.

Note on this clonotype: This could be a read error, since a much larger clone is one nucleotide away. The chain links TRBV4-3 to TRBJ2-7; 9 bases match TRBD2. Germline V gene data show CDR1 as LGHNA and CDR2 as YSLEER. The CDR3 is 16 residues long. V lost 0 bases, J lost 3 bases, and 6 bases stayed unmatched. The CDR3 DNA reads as TGCGCCAGCAGCCAAGAGGTTAGCGGGAGATTCTACGAGCAGTACTTC. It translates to CASSQEVSGRFYEQYF.

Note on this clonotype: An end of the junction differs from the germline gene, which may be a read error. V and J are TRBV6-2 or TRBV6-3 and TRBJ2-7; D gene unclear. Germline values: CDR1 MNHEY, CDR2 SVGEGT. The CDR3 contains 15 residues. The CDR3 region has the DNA TGTGCCAGCAGCACCCTAACGGGTCGTACCTACGAGCAATACTTC. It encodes CASSTLTGRTYEQYF.

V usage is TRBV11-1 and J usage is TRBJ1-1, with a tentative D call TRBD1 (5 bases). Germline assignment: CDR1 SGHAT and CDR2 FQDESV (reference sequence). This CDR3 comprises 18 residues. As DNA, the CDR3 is TGTGTCTGCAGCTTAATTGGGCCGTCGGGACGGATGAACACTGAAGCTTTCTTT. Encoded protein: CVCSLIGPSGRMNTEAFF.

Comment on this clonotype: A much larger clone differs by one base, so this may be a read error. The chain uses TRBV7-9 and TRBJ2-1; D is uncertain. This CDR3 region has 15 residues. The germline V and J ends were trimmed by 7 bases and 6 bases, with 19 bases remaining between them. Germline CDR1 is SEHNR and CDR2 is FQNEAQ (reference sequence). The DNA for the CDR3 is TGTGCCAGCAACTACTTAGGCAGTCAAGGCAATGAGCAGTTCTTC. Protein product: CASNYLGSQGNEQFF.

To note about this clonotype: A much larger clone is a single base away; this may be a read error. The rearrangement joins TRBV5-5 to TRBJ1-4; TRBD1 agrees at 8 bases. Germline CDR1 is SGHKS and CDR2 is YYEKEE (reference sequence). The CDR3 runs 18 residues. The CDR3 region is CTSSHRATGTGGNEKLFF. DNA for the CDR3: TGTACCAGCAGCCATCGAGCTACCGGGACAGGTGGTAATGAAAAACTGTTTTTT.